The rows below give T cell receptor beta chains drawn from one sample of a study of cytomegalovirus exposure and HLA in healthy donors. Sequencing used immunoSEQ multiplex PCR; TCRdb keeps in-frame clones, though not all of them. The data show fewer than 150,000 clones, over 70% seen once. The specimen sequenced was PBMCs. All receptors derive from a man between 40 and 49 years old in good health and CMV-seropositive. Each CDR3 is given with its conserved first and last residue.

v_gene	CDR3aa
TRBV5-1	CASSFTSGRNTGELFF
TRBV7-9	CASSFAGDTQYF
TRBV6-1	CASILQGEMSGELFF
TRBV10-3	CAISQGVGTEAFF
TRBV29-1	CSAIAGNGYTF
TRBV30	CAWSRGRQETQYF
TRBV5-1	CASSLGQGSYNEQFF
TRBV5-5	CASSLTGLSGANVLTF
TRBV18	CASRQGAHGANVLTF
TRBV19	CASSMEGSRSNYGYTF
TRBV6-5	CASSYPGTGSYGYTF
TRBV18	CASSPPGGRGANYGYTF
TRBV6-5	CASSPGTGFPEAVF
TRBV9	CASSARGQLGNTIYF
TRBV9	CASSVAGQGRSSYNEQFF